What follows are 5 T cell receptor beta chains derived from one specimen sequenced in a study of blood T cell repertoires in COVID-19 (TCRdb year 2020). Library preparation used the immunoSEQ multiplex PCR assay. Not all clones reach the TCRdb copy of this immuneACCESS table, which keeps in-frame sequences only. Checked studies attribute under half of the gap to unresolved V genes and leave the rest unexplained. The sample includes about 73,000 clones, with 80% to 85% observed a single time. The ten largest clones add up to 2.5% to 3% of the sample. Sequenced sample: peripheral blood. Receptor source: an elderly man with active or convalescent COVID-19.

This clone was picked up one time. V is TRBV2 and J is TRBJ1-1; no clear D. With 6 bases removed from V and 13 bases from J, the gap between germline ends came to 15 bases. The V gene's germline CDR1 is SNHLY and CDR2 FYNNEI. The CDR3 extends over 11 amino acids. DNA of the CDR3: TGTGCCAGCAGGGTTGAGGGTTTGGATTTCTTT. Protein product: CASRVEGLDFF.

The chain recombines TRBV5-5 with TRBJ1-4, with a possible D match to TRBD1 (5 bases). This CDR3 region has 17 residues. V was shortened by 3 bases and J by 3 bases, with 18 bases between the two germline ends. Germline assignment: CDR1 SGHKS and CDR2 YYEKEE (reference sequence). CDR3 in DNA: TGTGCCAGCAGCTCGATCCCAGGGAATAACGCTAATGAAAAACTGTTTTTT. Translation gives CASSSIPGNNANEKLFF.

The genes are TRBV7-9 and TRBJ2-1; 8 bases map to TRBD1. The germline CDR1 and CDR2 sequences are SEHNR and FQNEAQ (reference sequence). V shed 3 bases and J 2 bases; nucleotides not matched to a gene: 0. The CDR3 spans 14 residues. The CDR3 loop reads CASSLGQAYNEQFF. In DNA form, the CDR3 reads TGTGCCAGCAGCTTGGGACAGGCCTACAATGAGCAGTTCTTC.

As for this clone: The same CDR3 also results from other DNA sequences found in this sample. The chain recombines TRBV27 with TRBJ1-1; perhaps TRBD1 as D (5 bases). CDR1 MNHEY and CDR2 SMNVEV come from the germline V gene (reference sequence). V was pared by 2 bases and J by 5 bases, with 9 bases between. The CDR3 extends over 13 amino acids. The CDR3 DNA reads as TGTGCCAGCAGTTTACAGGGTTGGACTGAAGCTTTCTTT. Translating it yields CASSLQGWTEAFF.

Concerning this clone itself: One junction end does not reproduce the germline sequence, and a read error may be involved. The chain couples TRBV2 to TRBJ2-1; 13 nucleotides agree with TRBD2. The CDR3 has 14 amino acids. Germline V gives CDR1 SNHLY, CDR2 FYNNEI. This CDR3 is CASSVKGTSGTSLF. Written as DNA, the CDR3 is TGTGCCAGCAGTGTTAAGGGGACTAGCGGGACAAGTCTCTTC.